This T cell receptor beta chain was identified in a study of blood T cell repertoires in COVID-19. On the study more broadly: The study drew acute and convalescent COVID-19 samples from the United States, Italy and Spain. Sample material is recorded as cDNA or gDNA derived from T cells, B-cell-depleted T cells, or PBMCs.

This CDR3 is 13 amino acids long. CDR1 MDHEN and CDR2 SYDVKM come from the germline V gene. The V gene lost 6 bases and the J gene lost 4 bases, with 12 bases spanning the gap. Per the original data handling: Cell counts per sample came from amplifying reference gene primers. Data came from immunoSEQ multiplex PCR; TCRdb stores just in-frame clones and leaves some out. That table gives V, J and clone size, and the DNA gave D and trimming. The sample holds about 250,000 clones; 80% to 90% are singletons and the top ten take less than 5%. V is TRBV28 and J is TRBJ1-2; D is undetermined. The sample was peripheral blood. The sequence was collected from a woman aged 40-49 years who had recovered from COVID-19. The CDR3 spells CASSLAGFYGYTF. The DNA for the CDR3 is TGTGCCAGCAGCCTAGCCGGGTTCTATGGCTACACCTTC.